Below, 26 T cell receptor beta chains from the same sample are listed, as sequenced in a study of blood T cell repertoires in COVID-19. Sequencing was performed with immunoSEQ multiplex PCR; in TCRdb, only in-frame clones are kept and a portion is missing. The repertoire consists of 150,000 to 170,000 clones, with around 84% occurring once and the leading ten covering about 7.7%. The sequencing input was PBMCs or T cells enriched from blood (not recorded which). The receptors were gathered from a man aged 50 to 59 who had recovered from COVID-19.

The rearrangement links TRBV4-1 to TRBJ1-3; D call uncertain. Germline-derived CDR1 and CDR2 are MGHRA and YSYEKL. Trimming stripped 0 bases from V and 0 bases from J, with 12 bases between. The CDR3 has 17 amino acids. CDR3 DNA sequence: TGCGCCAGCAGCCAAGATTTGGGCTCCCTCTCTGGAAACACCATATATTTT. It specifies CASSQDLGSLSGNTIYF.

The V call is TRBV6-5, the J call TRBJ1-2; D unresolved. The CDR3 runs to 12 residues. Deletions cut 4 bases from V and 8 bases from J, with 11 bases between. Per germline, CDR1 MNHEY and CDR2 SVGAGI. The CDR3, as DNA: TGTGCCAGCAGTTCGGGATCCGGCGGCTACACCTTC. Amino acid sequence: CASSSGSGGYTF.

The chain carries TRBV28 and TRBJ1-3, with D perhaps TRBD1 (6 bases). Germline CDR1 reads MDHEN; CDR2 reads SYDVKM. The CDR3 is made up of 14 amino acids. V lost 9 bases, J lost 4 bases, and 16 bases lay in between. The CDR3 region is CASTTGSTGNTIYF. The CDR3 nucleotides read TGTGCCAGTACAACAGGGTCTACGGGAAACACCATATATTTT.

The V and J genes are TRBV7-9 and TRBJ1-2; D possibly corresponds to TRBD1 (6 bases). Trimming took 1 base from V and 0 from J, leaving 15 bases between them. The CDR3 runs 17 residues. CDR1 and CDR2 from the germline V gene are SEHNR and FQNEAQ (reference sequence). Here the CDR3 DNA reads TGTGCCAGCAGCTTAGGGCGGGGGCCTTTGGCTAACTATGGCTACACCTTC. Residues: CASSLGRGPLANYGYTF.

Here the CDR3 reads CASSPILIGLAGEGDTQYF. CDR3 DNA: TGTGCCAGCAGTCCGATCTTGATCGGACTAGCGGGGGAGGGGGATACGCAGTATTTT. The chain uses TRBV27 and TRBJ2-3; 13 bases align to TRBD2. The germline V gene encodes CDR1 MNHEY and CDR2 SMNVEV (reference sequence). CDR3 length: 19 amino acids. V lost 5 bases and J lost 6; bases outside the gene matches: 17.

The gene calls are TRBV19 and TRBJ1-2; 10 bases are a match to TRBD1. The CDR3 has 14 amino acids. Germline trimming cut 3 bases from V and 3 bases from J; bases unmatched to any gene: 1. Per the germline V gene, CDR1 is LNHDA and CDR2 is SQIVND (reference sequence). The chain's CDR3 is CASSMDRGDYGYTF. The CDR3 DNA sequence: TGTGCCAGTAGTATGGACAGGGGGGACTATGGCTACACCTTC.

This clone appeared once. J is TRBJ2-2 and V is TRBV12-3 or TRBV12-4; 7 positions match TRBD1. V lost 7 bases to trimming and J lost 3 bases; unmatched junction nucleotides: 2. This CDR3 contains 13 residues. CDR3 region: CASKGTDTGELFF. As DNA, the CDR3 is TGTGCCAGCAAAGGGACAGACACCGGGGAGCTGTTTTTT.

This clone is a singleton in its sample. The rearrangement links TRBV7-3 to TRBJ2-1; D is possibly TRBD1 (5 bases). CDR3 length: 13 residues. The V gene lost 2 bases and the J gene lost 9 bases, with 11 bases spanning the gap. CDR1 is SGHTA, CDR2 FQGTGA, per germline. In DNA form, the CDR3 reads TGTGCCAGCAGCTTAGTGACAGCAGGTGAGCAGTTCTTC. Encoded protein: CASSLVTAGEQFF.

V and J are TRBV10-3 and TRBJ1-2; TRBD1 agrees at 7 bases. Germline lookup yields CDR1 ENHRY and CDR2 SYGVKD. V trimming: 3 bases; J trimming: 5 bases; junction bases outside the gene matches: 9. The CDR3 contains 15 residues. The chain's CDR3 is CAISETDRADYGYTF. The CDR3, as DNA: TGTGCCATCAGTGAAACCGACAGGGCTGATTATGGCTACACCTTC.

The genes are TRBV7-8 and TRBJ2-2; 9 positions agree with TRBD1. The germline V gene encodes CDR1 SGHVS and CDR2 FQNEAQ. The CDR3 sequence is 14 residues long. Unmatched junction bases numbered 6, after V lost 4 bases and J lost 9 bases. The CDR3 loop is CASSWGQGAWELFF. CDR3 in DNA: TGTGCCAGCAGCTGGGGACAGGGCGCGTGGGAGCTGTTTTTT.

V gene TRBV2 combines with J gene TRBJ1-5; TRBD1 matches 7 bases. The length of the CDR3 is 16 residues. After removal of 7 bases from V and 0 bases from J, the junction contained 9 bases not matched to a gene. In germline, CDR1 is SNHLY, CDR2 FYNNEI. The CDR3 DNA follows: TGTGCCAGCAAGGGGAGGACAGGTAATAGCAATCAGCCCCAGCATTTT. This translates into CASKGRTGNSNQPQHF.

This clone occurred once. The gene calls are TRBV19 and TRBJ2-6; the D is unclear. The germline V gene encodes CDR1 LNHDA and CDR2 SQIVND (reference sequence). The CDR3 has 17 amino acids. The ends were cut back, 3 bases at V and 0 bases at J, with 12 bases in the middle. The CDR3 bases are TGTGCCAGTAGTATTGGTGGTAGTGTCTCTGGGGCCAACGTCCTGACTTTC. It yields the protein CASSIGGSVSGANVLTF.

The CDR3 DNA reads TGTGCCAGTAGGGACAGGGTCACCAAAAACATTCAGTACTTC. Protein product: CASRDRVTKNIQYF. This chain joins TRBV19 and TRBJ2-4; 8 positions match TRBD1. The CDR3 extends over 14 amino acids. The junction had 3 bases not matched to a gene; V was cut back by 6 bases and J by 2 bases. Germline V lookup: CDR1 LNHDA, CDR2 SQIVND (reference sequence).

The rearrangement uses TRBV7-2 and TRBJ2-3, with 13 bases matching TRBD2. Germline V gives CDR1 SGHTA, CDR2 FQGNSA. Trimming at V came to 6 bases and at J to 1 base, leaving 10 bases not matched to a gene. The CDR3 runs to 18 residues. The CDR3 DNA is TGTGCCAGCAGTCTTAGGCCCGGGACTAGCGGGGGCACAGATACGCAGTATTTT. Amino acids: CASSLRPGTSGGTDTQYF. The entire variable domain, with the rest obtained from reference TRBV7-2 and TRBJ2-3, is as follows: GAGVSQSPSNKVTEKGKDVELRCDPISGHTALYWYRQSLGQGLEFLIYFQGNSAPDKSGLPSDRFSAERTGGSVSTLTIQRTQQEDSAVYLCASSLRPGTSGGTDTQYFGPGTRLTVL.

The V and J genes are TRBV12-5 and TRBJ2-1, with 8 bases fitting TRBD2. With 0 bases clipped from V and 3 bases from J, the junction kept 7 bases outside the gene matches. CDR1 and CDR2 from the germline V gene are LGHNT and FRNRAP. There are 17 residues in the CDR3. This chain's CDR3 is CASGLVPGRGDYNEQFF. Written as DNA, the CDR3 is TGTGCTAGTGGTTTGGTCCCAGGGCGGGGGGACTACAATGAGCAGTTCTTC. The whole variable domain, filled in from reference TRBV12-5 and TRBJ2-1, reads DARVTQTPRHKVTEMGQEVTMRCQPILGHNTVFWYRQTMMQGLELLAYFRNRAPLDDSGMPKDRFSAEMPDATLATLKIQPSEPRDSAVYFCASGLVPGRGDYNEQFFGPGTRLTVL.

This CDR3 reads CSVRGGAPTDTQYF. CDR3 DNA: TGCAGCGTCAGAGGGGGGGCACCCACAGATACGCAGTATTTT. J is TRBJ2-3 and V is TRBV29-1; a weak D match, TRBD2 (7 bases). V was trimmed by 6 bases and J by 2 bases, leaving 15 bases between them. Per germline, CDR1 SQVTM and CDR2 ANQGSEA. The CDR3 runs to 14 residues.

This clone has only a few counts. The rearrangement joins TRBV9 to TRBJ2-5; TRBD1 might be the D (6 bases). V gave up 5 bases and J gave up 2 bases, with 19 bases separating them. Germline values: CDR1 SGDLS, CDR2 YYNGEE. This CDR3 spans 16 amino acids. CDR3 nucleotide sequence: TGTGCCAGCAGTCATGGACAGAATTTTTATCAAGAGACCCAGTACTTC. The encoded protein is CASSHGQNFYQETQYF.

This clone has a handful of counts. V usage is TRBV7-6 and J usage is TRBJ1-2; no definite D call. There are 13 residues in the CDR3. The V and J ends lost 1 base and 6 bases respectively, with 9 bases between them. Germline V gene sequence: CDR1 SGHVS, CDR2 FNYEAQ. CDR3 region: CASSLVQGDGYTF. The CDR3 nucleotides are TGTGCCAGCAGCTTAGTGCAAGGAGATGGCTACACCTTC. The whole variable domain, remainder taken from reference TRBV7-6 and TRBJ1-2, is GAGVSQSPRYKVTKRGQDVALRCDPISGHVSLYWYRQALGQGPEFLTYFNYEAQQDKSGLPNDRFSAERPEGSISTLTIQRTEQRDSAMYRCASSLVQGDGYTFGSGTRLTVV.

CDR3 residues: CASSLSNNEQFF. The DNA for the CDR3 is TGTGCCAGCAGTTTATCCAACAATGAGCAGTTCTTC. V and J are TRBV27 and TRBJ2-1, with D hard to call. This CDR3 contains 12 residues. Germline CDR1 and CDR2: MNHEY and SMNVEV (reference sequence). V dropped 0 bases and J dropped 5 bases, with 2 bases sitting between them.

The gene calls are TRBV4-3 and TRBJ1-2; D is perhaps TRBD1 (5 bases). This CDR3 has 16 residues. CDR1 LGHNA and CDR2 YSLEER come from the germline V gene. Trimming took off 0 bases at V and 4 bases at J, with 15 bases between the two ends. The CDR3 DNA follows: TGCGCCAGCAGCCAAGATACAGGAGGACTAGGCTATGGCTACACCTTC. It encodes CASSQDTGGLGYGYTF.

This chain joins TRBV27 and TRBJ2-7; 10 bases line up with TRBD1. The CDR3 has 16 residues. Germline trimming cut 6 bases from V and 1 base from J; bases unmatched to any gene: 9. Germline-derived CDR1 and CDR2 are MNHEY and SMNVEV (reference sequence). This CDR3 reads CASSHPRDRGSYEQYF. CDR3 DNA sequence: TGTGCCAGCAGCCACCCCCGGGACAGGGGATCCTACGAGCAGTACTTC.

V usage is TRBV27 and J usage is TRBJ2-4; D is unresolved. The CDR3 has 16 residues. V was trimmed by 3 bases and J by 1 base, leaving 13 bases between them. Germline V lookup: CDR1 MNHEY, CDR2 SMNVEV (reference sequence). This chain's CDR3 is CASSLGRKFAKNIQYF. CDR3 DNA: TGTGCCAGCAGTTTGGGCAGAAAATTTGCCAAAAACATTCAGTACTTC.

The chain combines TRBV19 with TRBJ1-1, with 7 nucleotides matching TRBD1. The germline gives CDR1 LNHDA, CDR2 SQIVND (reference sequence). This CDR3 has 18 residues. V dropped 3 bases and J dropped 0; count of bases not matched to a gene: 13. The CDR3 here is CASSIWAGGNLVNTEAFF. The CDR3 DNA reads as TGTGCCAGTAGTATCTGGGCAGGGGGTAACCTAGTGAACACTGAAGCTTTCTTT.

J is TRBJ2-1 and V is TRBV11-2; D gene unclear. The V gene's germline CDR1 is SGHAT and CDR2 FQNNGV. Trimming cost V 3 bases and J 7 bases, with 10 bases left between them. The CDR3 has 13 residues. The CDR3 region is CASSFSERNEQFF. The CDR3 DNA sequence: TGTGCCAGCAGCTTCTCTGAACGGAATGAGCAGTTCTTC.

This sequence joins TRBV7-8 and TRBJ1-3, with TRBD1 as a possible D gene (5 bases). Germline CDR1 SGHVS, CDR2 FQNEAQ. V lost 3 bases and J 4 bases, leaving 13 bases between the germline ends. The CDR3 contains 15 residues. The CDR3 loop is CASSLVGGAGNTIYF. In DNA form, the CDR3 reads TGTGCCAGCAGCTTGGTCGGAGGGGCGGGAAACACCATATATTTT.

This sequence joins TRBV7-9 and TRBJ1-4; D gene ambiguous. The CDR3 is 17 amino acids. Trimming cost V 1 base and J 7 bases, with 19 bases left between them. Looked up from germline, CDR1 is SEHNR and CDR2 is FQNEAQ (reference sequence). The CDR3 protein is CASSLGGGGVSFEKLFF. CDR3 nucleotide sequence: TGTGCCAGCAGCTTAGGTGGAGGCGGGGTTTCTTTTGAAAAACTGTTTTTT.